Listed below are T cell receptor beta chains from one sample, sequenced in a study of T cells in Graves' hyperthyroidism and ophthalmopathy. TCRdb ran MiXCR on the multiplex PCR reads and lists one entry per CDR3 protein. The repertoire holds roughly 400,000 distinct CDR3 sequences, with 20% to 30% as singletons. Sequences were obtained from blood. The source is a man aged 50-60 years with Graves' hyperthyroidism. Each CDR3 is given with its conserved first and last residue. The order of the fields is D gene, J gene, V gene, clone size, CDR3 protein, CDR3 DNA. A D gene is named only where the DNA matches it firmly. Clone size is given for some rows only: seen once, a few or many times, or a class if the clone is expanded.

>TRBD1|TRBJ2-7|TRBV10-2|NA
CASSIDRGGEQYF
TGCGCCAGCAGTATCGACAGGGGAGGTGAGCAGTACTTC
>TRBD2|TRBJ2-7|TRBV29-1|few
CSVVLAGVEQYF
TGCAGCGTTGTACTAGCGGGAGTCGAGCAGTACTTC
>NA|TRBJ2-1|TRBV5-8|few
CASSLPSSSYNEQLF
TGTGCCAGCAGCTTGCCGTCGAGCTCCTACAATGAGCAGCTCTTC
>TRBD2|TRBJ2-3|TRBV7-2|NA
CASKKEGGSGPDTQYF
TGCGCCAGCAAGAAAGAAGGCGGGAGTGGCCCAGATACGCAGTATTTT
>NA|TRBJ2-5|TRBV20-1|NA
CSARDPGETQYF
TGCAGTGCTAGAGACCCGGGAGAGACCCAGTACTTC
>NA|TRBJ2-1|TRBV3-1|many
CASSVGLGTYNEQFF
TGTGCCAGCAGCGTAGGGCTAGGCACCTACAATGAGCAGTTCTTC
>NA|TRBJ1-4|TRBV6-1|few
CASSESGRTEKLFF
TGTGCCAGCAGTGAATCAGGCCGTACGGAAAAACTGTTTTTT
>NA|TRBJ2-1|TRBV28|many
CASREGSYNEQFF
TGTGCCAGCAGGGAAGGGTCCTACAATGAGCAGTTCTTC
>NA|TRBJ2-7|TRBV12-3/TRBV12-4|once
CAGNRGREDEQYF
TGTGCCGGTAACAGGGGGCGGGAGGACGAGCAGTACTTC
>TRBD2|TRBJ2-5|TRBV6-1|few
CASSVLTSGSTETQYF
TGTGCCAGCAGTGTACTTACTAGCGGGAGTACTGAGACCCAGTACTTC
>TRBD2|TRBJ2-3|TRBV29-1|once
CSVDTSGWSTDTQYF
TGCAGCGTTGACACTAGCGGGTGGAGCACAGATACGCAGTATTTT
>NA|TRBJ2-6|TRBV2|NA
CASSERAGAGANVLTF
TGTGCCAGCAGTGAAAGGGCAGGGGCTGGGGCCAACGTCCTGACTTTC
>TRBD1|TRBJ2-1|TRBV28|many
CASSPHRTGDNEQFF
TGTGCCAGCAGTCCCCATAGGACAGGCGACAATGAGCAGTTCTTC
>TRBD2|TRBJ2-5|TRBV5-1|NA
CASRTGVAGGETQYF
TGCGCCAGCCGGACTGGTGTAGCGGGAGGAGAGACCCAGTACTTC
>NA|TRBJ2-1|TRBV3-1|NA
CASSHKGVGDGYTNNEQFF
TGTGCCAGCAGCCACAAGGGAGTAGGAGATGGCTACACTAACAATGAGCAGTTCTTC
>TRBD2|TRBJ2-7|TRBV12-3/TRBV12-4|few
CASSLEAGGSGEQYF
TGTGCCAGCAGCCTAGAAGCGGGAGGGTCTGGCGAGCAGTACTTC
>NA|TRBJ2-7|TRBV5-1|many
CASRPGQTYEQYF
TGCGCCAGCAGACCTGGACAGACCTACGAGCAGTACTTC
>NA|TRBJ2-1|TRBV9|few
CASSVWQTDNEQFF
TGTGCCAGCAGCGTTTGGCAGACCGACAATGAGCAGTTCTTC
>NA|TRBJ1-6|TRBV27|few
CASSSPTGSSPLHF
TGTGCCAGCAGTTCCCCCACAGGGAGCTCACCCCTCCACTTT
>TRBD2|TRBJ2-1|TRBV5-8|once
CASSPTSVVPTIEQFF
TGTGCCAGCAGCCCTACTAGCGTTGTACCTACAATTGAGCAGTTCTTC
>NA|TRBJ2-7|TRBV14|few
CASSRAYEQYF
TGTGCCAGCAGCCGTGCCTACGAGCAGTACTTC
>NA|TRBJ2-7|TRBV6-2/TRBV6-3|many
CASRKVVHEQYF
TGTGCCAGCAGAAAAGTCGTCCACGAGCAGTACTTC
>TRBD1|TRBJ2-5|TRBV2|many
CASSDRGRETQYF
TGTGCCAGCAGTGACAGGGGGCGAGAGACCCAGTACTTC
>NA|TRBJ2-5|TRBV29-1|few
CSVGGLLYQETQYF
TGCAGCGTGGGGGGACTGTTGTACCAAGAGACCCAGTACTTC
>TRBD2|TRBJ2-5|TRBV12-3/TRBV12-4|NA
CASRTAGGETQYF
TGTGCCAGCAGGACGGCGGGGGGGGAGACCCAGTACTTC
>NA|TRBJ2-5|TRBV4-1|NA
CASSQVWGRETQYF
TGCGCCAGCAGCCAAGTGTGGGGGAGAGAGACCCAGTACTTC
>NA|TRBJ1-5|TRBV10-3|few
CATVNRTDQPQHF
TGTGCCACTGTAAACAGGACCGATCAGCCCCAGCATTTT
>NA|TRBJ2-7|TRBV10-1|NA
CASSLQVWSEQYF
TGCGCCAGCAGTCTACAGGTTTGGAGCGAGCAGTACTTC
>NA|TRBJ2-4|TRBV27|few
CASSLSSGMTIQYF
TGTGCCAGCAGTTTATCTTCGGGGATGACCATTCAGTACTTC
>NA|TRBJ2-7|TRBV6-1|few
CASRHYTGMGAYEQYF
TGTGCCAGCAGACACTACACGGGGATGGGGGCTTACGAGCAGTACTTC
>NA|TRBJ2-7|TRBV29-1|many
CSVERNRDGSYEQYF
TGCAGCGTTGAGCGGAACCGGGACGGGTCCTACGAGCAGTACTTC
>TRBD2|TRBJ2-5|TRBV6-6|few
CASSYSGGRGQETQYF
TGTGCCAGCAGTTACTCGGGCGGGAGGGGGCAAGAGACCCAGTACTTC
>NA|TRBJ2-3|TRBV4-3|once
CASSPLWVTDTQYF
TGCGCCAGCAGCCCGCTATGGGTCACAGATACGCAGTATTTT
>TRBD2|TRBJ2-3|TRBV3-1|NA
CASSQAPGGRHTSTDTQYF
TGTGCCAGCAGCCAAGCACCGGGGGGGCGACATACCAGCACAGATACGCAGTATTTT
>NA|TRBJ2-7|TRBV28|NA
CASSAGTLDYEQYF
TGCGCCAGCAGTGCCGGGACACTCGACTACGAGCAGTACTTC
>TRBD1|TRBJ2-2|TRBV20-1|NA
CSAAPGTGGGGELFF
TGCAGTGCTGCTCCCGGGACAGGGGGTGGTGGGGAGCTGTTTTTT